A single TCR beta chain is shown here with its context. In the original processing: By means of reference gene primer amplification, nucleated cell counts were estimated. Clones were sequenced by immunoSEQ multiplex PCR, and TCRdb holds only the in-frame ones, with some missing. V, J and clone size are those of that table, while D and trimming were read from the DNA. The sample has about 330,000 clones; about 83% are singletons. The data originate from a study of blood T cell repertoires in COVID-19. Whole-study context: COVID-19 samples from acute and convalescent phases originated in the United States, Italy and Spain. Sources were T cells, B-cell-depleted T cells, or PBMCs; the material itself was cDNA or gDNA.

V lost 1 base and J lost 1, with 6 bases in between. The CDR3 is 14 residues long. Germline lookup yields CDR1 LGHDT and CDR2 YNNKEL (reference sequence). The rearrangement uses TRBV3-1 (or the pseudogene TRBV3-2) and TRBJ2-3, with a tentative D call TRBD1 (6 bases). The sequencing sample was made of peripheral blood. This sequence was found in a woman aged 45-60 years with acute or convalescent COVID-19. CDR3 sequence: CASSQGQGTDTQYF. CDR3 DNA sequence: TGTGCCAGCAGCCAAGGACAGGGCACAGATACGCAGTATTTT.